These T cell receptor beta chains were read from a single sample in a study of molecular identifiers for immune sequencing clone quantification. In TCRdb, the PCR reads were re-called with MiXCR into one record per CDR3 protein. The data contain around 300,000 distinct CDR3 sequences, 24% of them singletons. Sequenced material: naive CD8+ T cells from blood, with Jurkat cell RNA spiked in. The source is a human donor in good health. Some libraries in this study had Jurkat cell RNA spiked in. Each CDR3 is given with its conserved first and last residue. D genes are given only for firm matches. Expanded clones are given a class, and other clones once, few, many or no size at all.

v_call,clone_size,d_call,j_call,cdr3_nt,cdr3_aa
TRBV27,.,TRBD2,TRBJ2-7,TGTGCCAGCAGTTGGGCTAGCGGAACCCGCTACGAGCAGTACTTC,CASSWASGTRYEQYF
TRBV28,.,TRBD1,TRBJ2-6,TGTGCCAGCAGTTCACGGCGCGGACAGGGGTTGCTATCAGGGGCCAACGTCCTGACTTTC,CASSSRRGQGLLSGANVLTF
TRBV6-1,.,TRBD2,TRBJ2-7,TGTGCCAGCAGTGGTGGCAGCGGGAGTCTCTACGAGCAGTACTTC,CASSGGSGSLYEQYF
TRBV6-2/TRBV6-3,.,.,TRBJ1-1,TGTGCCAGCCCCCTGAACACTGACGCGTTCTTT,CASPLNTDAFF
TRBV21-1,.,.,TRBJ1-1,TGTGCCAGCAGCTCCCGGGACGGCACTGAAGCTTTCTTT,CASSSRDGTEAFF
TRBV7-9,many,.,TRBJ2-3,TGTGCCAGCAGCGCTAGCTTAGGGACCACAGATACGCAGTATTTT,CASSASLGTTDTQYF
TRBV5-6,many,TRBD2,TRBJ2-5,TGTGCCAGCAGGTCTGTTAGCGGGAGGGCTGGAGAGACCCAGTACTTC,CASRSVSGRAGETQYF
TRBV5-6,many,.,TRBJ2-3,TGTGCCAGCAGCACAACCGGGAGATACACAGATACGCAGTATTTT,CASSTTGRYTDTQYF
TRBV7-9,.,.,TRBJ1-1,TGTGCCAGCAGCCCGGCCTGTATCGCTGAAGCTCTCTTT,CASSPACIAEALF
TRBV20-1,.,TRBD2,TRBJ2-3,TGCAGTGCGCCGACTAGCGGGAGGACCCTACGCACAGATACGCAGTATTTT,CSAPTSGRTLRTDTQYF
TRBV28,many,.,TRBJ2-7,TGTGCCAGCAGTTTACTAGGGACAAGCTACGAGCAGTACTTC,CASSLLGTSYEQYF
TRBV20-1,.,.,TRBJ1-4,TGCAGTGCTAGGCGACTCGTGGGGGTTAGTGAAAAACTGTTTTTT,CSARRLVGVSEKLFF
TRBV20-1,many,TRBD2,TRBJ2-7,TGCAGTGCTCGGACTAGCGGGAGGTACGAGCAGTACTTC,CSARTSGRYEQYF
TRBV4-1,many,.,TRBJ2-7,TGCGCCAGCAGCTACGACAGGACCAGCTCCTACGAGCAGTACTTC,CASSYDRTSSYEQYF
TRBV29-1,few,.,TRBJ1-2,TGCAGCGTTGAAGTCGGAGGGACTGATTATGGCTACACCTTC,CSVEVGGTDYGYTF
TRBV20-1,few,.,TRBJ2-7,TGCAGTGCTAGAGATTTTCATACCTCCTACGAGCAGTACTTC,CSARDFHTSYEQYF
TRBV28,.,TRBD2,TRBJ2-7,TGTGCCAGCAGTTCTTCCTCTCGGACTAGCGTCTACGAGCAGTACTTC,CASSSSSRTSVYEQYF
TRBV5-3,many,TRBD2,TRBJ2-3,TGTGCCAGCAGCCGGGGGGAGATGGCAGATACGCAGTATTTT,CASSRGEMADTQYF
TRBV2,many,TRBD1,TRBJ2-2,TGTGCCAGCAAGAGCCGGGACAGCACCGGGGAGCTGTTTTTT,CASKSRDSTGELFF
TRBV7-9,many,TRBD2,TRBJ2-5,TGTGCCAGCAGCCCGAGACTAGCGGGGGGTATTCAAGAGACCCAGTACTTC,CASSPRLAGGIQETQYF
TRBV3-1,few,TRBD2,TRBJ2-3,TGTGCCAGCAGCCAAGATCCCTCCGTACTAGCGGGGGGCCGAGCGGATACGCAGTATTTT,CASSQDPSVLAGGRADTQYF
TRBV5-6,many,.,TRBJ1-6,TGTGCCAGCAGCTTGGTGCCGGATAATTCACCCCTCCACTTT,CASSLVPDNSPLHF
TRBV7-9,few,.,TRBJ2-3,TGTGCCAGCAGCATGGGAAACACAGATACGCAGTATTTT,CASSMGNTDTQYF
TRBV3-1,few,.,TRBJ1-1,TGTGCCAGCACGATAGGCGGACCGAACACTGAAGCTTTCTTT,CASTIGGPNTEAFF
TRBV6-2/TRBV6-3,.,.,TRBJ1-5,TGTGCCACAAAGACAGCAGATAGCAATCAGCCCCAGCATTTT,CATKTADSNQPQHF
TRBV4-1,.,TRBD1,TRBJ2-7,TGCGCCAGCAGCCAAGTTGCCGGGACAGGGGGTCTGGTGGGATACGAGCAGAACTTC,CASSQVAGTGGLVGYEQNF
TRBV13,few,.,TRBJ2-2,TGTGCCAGCAGCGCGGACAGAGCGAACACCGGGGAGCTGTTTTTT,CASSADRANTGELFF